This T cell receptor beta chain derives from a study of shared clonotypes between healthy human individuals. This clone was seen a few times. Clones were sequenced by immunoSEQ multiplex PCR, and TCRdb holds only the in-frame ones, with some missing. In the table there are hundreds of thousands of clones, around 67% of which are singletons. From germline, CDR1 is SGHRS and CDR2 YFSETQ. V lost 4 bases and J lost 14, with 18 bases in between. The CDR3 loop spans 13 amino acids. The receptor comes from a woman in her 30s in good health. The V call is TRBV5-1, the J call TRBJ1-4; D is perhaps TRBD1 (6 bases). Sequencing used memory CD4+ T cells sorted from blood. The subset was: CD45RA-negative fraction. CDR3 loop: CASSTGQSSDLFF. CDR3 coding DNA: TGCGCCAGCAGCACCGGACAGTCGTCGGACCTGTTTTTT.